These T cell receptor beta chains were read from a single sample in a study of draining lymph node invasion in breast cancer. Each CDR3 protein gets one entry after TCRdb re-called the bulk RNA-seq reads with MiXCR. The data hold about 2,900 distinct CDR3 sequences, with about 80% observed a single time. Sequenced: sorted memory CD4+ effector T cells from a lymph node. All receptors come from a female donor with luminal breast cancer. Each CDR3 is given with its conserved first and last residue. The D gene is left open where the match is weak. Only some rows state a clone size, as once, few, many or a class for expanded clones.

size,D,J,V,CDR3,DNA
NA,TRBD1,TRBJ2-2,TRBV7-2,CASSSTGPGELFF,TGTGCCAGCAGCTCGACAGGGCCCGGGGAGCTGTTTTTT
few,NA,TRBJ1-1,TRBV5-1,CASSLGDGNTEAFF,TGCGCCAGCAGCTTGGGGGACGGGAACACTGAAGCTTTCTTT
NA,NA,TRBJ2-5,TRBV6-5,CASSSLGHSGETQYF,TGTGCCAGCAGTTCTCTAGGACATTCGGGGGAGACCCAGTACTTC
NA,NA,TRBJ1-1,TRBV30,CAWILRGAVPEAFF,TGTGCCTGGATCCTGCGGGGGGCGGTTCCTGAAGCTTTCTTT
NA,NA,TRBJ2-5,TRBV4-1,CASSRQGELRETQYF,TGCGCCAGCAGCCGCCAAGGGGAACTCCGGGAGACCCAGTACTTC
NA,NA,TRBJ1-1,TRBV4-1,CASSQDMMINTEAFF,TGCGCCAGCAGCCAAGATATGATGATAAACACTGAAGCTTTCTTT
NA,NA,TRBJ2-5,TRBV29-1,CSVRYQETQYF,TGCAGCGTTCGGTACCAAGAGACCCAGTACTTC
few,NA,TRBJ2-3,TRBV20-1,CSARDQKGSTDTQYF,TGCAGTGCTAGAGATCAGAAGGGAAGCACAGATACGCAGTATTTT
NA,NA,TRBJ1-1,TRBV5-1,CASSLGDGDTEAFF,TGCGCCAGCAGCTTGGGAGACGGCGACACTGAAGCTTTCTTT
few,TRBD2,TRBJ2-3,TRBV7-2,CASSLRRGGYTDTQYF,TGTGCCAGCAGCTTAAGGCGCGGGGGTTACACAGATACGCAGTATTTT
NA,TRBD2,TRBJ2-2,TRBV9,CASSVGGGANTGELFF,TGTGCCAGCAGTGTCGGCGGGGGGGCGAACACCGGGGAGCTGTTTTTT
once,NA,TRBJ2-6,TRBV5-5,CASSLEGSGANVLTF,TGTGCCAGCAGCTTGGAGGGATCTGGGGCCAACGTCCTGACTTTC
NA,TRBD1,TRBJ1-5,TRBV20-1,CSAFLAGQGRNQPQHF,TGCAGTGCCTTCCTCGCAGGACAGGGGAGGAATCAGCCCCAGCATTTT
few,TRBD1,TRBJ2-5,TRBV7-2,CASSFRGLETQYF,TGTGCCAGCAGCTTCAGGGGGCTTGAGACCCAGTACTTC
NA,TRBD1,TRBJ1-5,TRBV6-2/TRBV6-3,CASSYQGAVGNQPQHF,TGTGCCAGCAGTTACCAGGGGGCCGTTGGCAATCAGCCCCAGCATTTT
NA,TRBD2,TRBJ2-1,TRBV5-8,CASSRTSGTYNEQFF,TGTGCCAGCAGCCGGACTAGCGGCACCTACAATGAGCAGTTCTTC
NA,NA,TRBJ1-1,TRBV28,CASSRHEYTEAFF,TGTGCCAGCAGTAGACATGAGTACACTGAAGCTTTCTTT
NA,TRBD2,TRBJ2-1,TRBV7-8,CASSLTGGGVYNEQFF,TGTGCCAGCAGCTTGACTGGCGGGGGGGTATACAATGAGCAGTTCTTC
NA,NA,TRBJ2-1,TRBV18,CASSQSGGLAMNEQFF,TGTGCCAGCTCACAATCAGGGGGGCTGGCAATGAATGAGCAGTTCTTC